Below are 5 T cell receptor beta chains sequenced from a single sample in a study of beta chain features in type 1 diabetes. General study results and limits: Researchers report that Type 1 diabetes patients had moderately but significantly shorter TCRB CDR3s across all four CD4+ subsets.

Their antigen targets remain unknown. Expressed TCRB transcripts were sequenced, since all the RNA that had been isolated was reverse transcribed. Repertoires were generated with immunoSEQ multiplex PCR, while TCRdb's copy carries only in-frame clones and drops some. The sample lists some 45,000 clones, 65% to 70% occurring once. Sequencing input: Tregs from blood. Receptor source: a woman between 18 and 29 years old with type 1 diabetes.

This clone appeared a few times. The chain couples TRBV19 to TRBJ1-6; TRBD1 matches 7 bases. This CDR3 is built from 14 residues. V shed 10 bases, J shed 7 bases, and the junction held 10 bases outside the gene matches. CDR1 is LNHDA, CDR2 SQIVND, per germline (reference sequence). The CDR3 DNA is TGTGCCACCAGCCCGGACAGGCGGAATTCACCCCTCCACTTT. This sequence encodes CATSPDRRNSPLHF.

The rearrangement uses TRBV7-2 and TRBJ1-1; D unclear. There are 14 residues in the CDR3. Deletions cut 3 bases from V and 1 base from J, with 9 bases between. Germline V gene lookup returns CDR1 SGHTA and CDR2 FQGNSA. CDR3 in amino acids: CASSLGRSNTEAFF. CDR3 sequence (DNA): TGTGCCAGCAGCTTGGGCAGGTCGAACACTGAAGCTTTCTTT.

DNA of the CDR3: TGTGCCTCCGGGCGGGGTAGCAATCAGCCCCAGCATTTT. Its protein product is CASGRGSNQPQHF. The J gene is TRBJ1-5, the V gene TRBV30; D not resolved. The CDR3 sequence is 13 residues long. CDR1 is GTSNPN, CDR2 SVGIG, per germline (reference sequence). V lost 7 bases and J lost 0, with 10 bases in between.

The chain couples TRBV4-3 to TRBJ2-1, with 8 bases identical to TRBD2. Germline CDR1 is LGHNA and CDR2 is YSLEER. With 2 bases clipped from V and 8 bases from J, the junction kept 5 bases outside the gene matches. There are 14 residues in the CDR3. The CDR3 loop reads CASSQMIAGYEQFF. The CDR3 nucleotides are TGCGCCAGCAGCCAAATGATAGCGGGGTATGAGCAGTTCTTC.

The rearrangement uses TRBV23-1 and TRBJ2-2; 12 nucleotides line up with TRBD2. TRBV23-1 is given ORF status, its function remaining uncertain. The CDR3 extends over 19 amino acids. The V segment lost 7 bases and the J segment 9 bases; nucleotides outside the gene matches: 21. CDR3 region: CASMSWIIYRLAGVRELFF. The CDR3 DNA reads as TGCGCCAGCATGAGTTGGATTATTTACCGACTAGCGGGAGTCCGGGAGCTGTTTTTT.